One and the same sample provided the 2 T cell receptor beta chains below, sequenced in a study of T cell repertoires in cytomegalovirus infection. TCRdb recomputed calls from the reads with MiXCR, one row per CDR3 protein. This table holds hundreds of thousands of distinct CDR3 sequences, around 30% found once. These receptors have no identified antigens. The source material was cultured PBMCs, sampled from culture after CMV antigen stimulation. These receptors came from a human donor in good health (CMV status not recorded). Some clones in this sample may be carry-over from other donors' samples.

This clonotype was found a few times. The chain carries TRBV6-1 and TRBJ2-4; maybe TRBD1 (5 bases). The V and J ends lost 1 base and 0 bases respectively, with 13 bases between them. The CDR3 is made up of 17 amino acids. The germline V gene encodes CDR1 MNHNS and CDR2 SASEGT. CDR3 sequence reads: CASSEGRASGAKNIQYF. The CDR3 DNA is TGTGCCAGCAGTGAAGGCAGGGCCTCCGGAGCCAAAAACATTCAGTACTTC.

The rearrangement links TRBV7-9 to TRBJ2-4, with D maybe TRBD2 (6 bases). The length of the CDR3 is 17 residues. Trimming pared 1 base from V and 2 bases from J, leaving 15 bases between. The germline V gene has CDR1 SEHNR and CDR2 FQNEAQ (reference sequence). CDR3 nucleotide sequence: TGTGCCAGCAGCTTAGATGGACTACAGAAAACCAAAAACATTCAGTACTTC. This encodes CASSLDGLQKTKNIQYF. The whole variable domain, remainder taken from reference TRBV7-9 and TRBJ2-4, is DTGVSQNPRHKITKRGQNVTFRCDPISEHNRLYWYRQTLGQGPEFLTYFQNEAQLEKSRLLSDRFSAERPKGSFSTLEIQRTEQGDSAMYLCASSLDGLQKTKNIQYFGAGTRLSVL.